This section outlines one T cell receptor beta chain sequence together with its context. This clone has just one count. What antigen it recognizes has not been identified. The record has no base qualities; no much larger clone is one base away. Libraries were constructed by the immunoSEQ multiplex PCR assay. For the multiplex PCR, a mixture combining 60 forward primers for TCR Vbeta segments and 13 reverse primers for TCR Jbeta segments was used. Amplification of the CDR3 region of rearranged TCR beta genes was performed with a multiplex PCR assay on genomic DNA. On the Illumina HiSeq System, the amplified TCR beta libraries were sequenced as 87-base-pair reads. Turning to the authors' computational methods: A later analysis tallied roughly 80 million unique TCR beta chains across the 700 or so repertoires, and roughly 11 million of those chains were shared by two or more donors. To remove PCR and sequencing errors, raw reads were error-corrected and collapsed into unique sequences using a nearest-neighbor algorithm that merged closely related sequences. V, D and J gene segments were assigned by aligning CDR3 sequences to IMGT reference sequences. For a sequence to be retained, a match of at least six nucleotides was required to both a V gene segment and a J gene segment. Rearrangements were called productive when the CDR3 lacked stop codons and stayed in frame with V and J; all others were non-productive. CDR3 was defined according to IMGT convention as the region running from the second conserved V-encoded cysteine to the conserved J-encoded phenylalanine. In an earlier analysis of approximately 590 of the donors, sequences lacking an unambiguous match to a single V gene segment were excluded. In an earlier analysis of 587 of the donors, a V segment was called functional when productive rearrangements were above 56.7%, and segregating when the standard deviation between donors exceeded 5%. To diagnose cytomegalovirus status from the catalog of TCR beta chain sequences, a statistical classification framework was built. In a later analysis, TCR nucleotide sequences were compared against IMGT/GENE-DB human TR gene sequences so that V and J genes could be assigned. A later analysis assigned CDR3 sequences and most-parsimonious VDJ recombination scenarios with the TCRdist pipeline. In a later analysis, each TCR beta chain was defined by its CDR3 amino acid sequence together with its V-gene family, and reads lacking a unique V-gene family were excluded. A later analysis removed over 500 highly shared, low-generation-probability nucleotide sequences to deal with suspected cross-contamination and a sequencing artifact. A later analysis calculated a clonal expansion index for each public chain from normalized within-repertoire ranks of inferred template counts. Generation probabilities in a later analysis came from a VDJ recombination model fitted to out-of-frame rearrangements, and those results were checked against IGoR. Hypergeometric tests were used in a later analysis to score TCR-TCR, TCR-HLA and TCR-CMV co-occurrence, with a repertoire-size bias correction applied to the TCR pairs. In a later analysis, false discovery rates were estimated by permuting HLA or CMV assignments 20 times. In a later analysis, co-occurring TCRs were grouped using DBSCAN, with TCRdist sequence similarity added in when clustering inside HLA-allele-positive subsets. For co-occurrence clustering, repertoires with fewer than 30,000 or more than 120,000 public chains were excluded, along with 4 to 6 repertoires with anomalous nucleotide sharing. Not all clones reach the TCRdb copy of this immuneACCESS table, which keeps in-frame sequences only. Checked studies attribute under half of the gap to unresolved V genes and leave the rest unexplained. That table is the source of V, J and clone size, and D and trimming were worked out from the DNA. The sample table shows about 130,000 clones, and about 82% are seen once. The ten largest clones add up to approximately 1% of the sample.

This record belongs to a study of cytomegalovirus exposure and HLA in healthy donors (dated by TCRdb to about 2017). General notes on the study: According to an earlier analysis of several hundred of the donors, about 179 million T cells yielded 95 million to 140 million unique TCR beta sequences and about 300 Gb of sequence data. To study patterns of TCR occurrence, a later analysis re-analyzed previously published TCR beta repertoires from hundreds of donors and added high-resolution HLA genotyping. The number of donors typed differed by locus, with roughly 620-630 for A, B, C, DRB1 and DQB1, more than 500 for DQA1, 606 for DPA1, and some 440 for DPB1. The later analysis used no new phenotypic data to find candidate immune exposures, relying instead on TCR beta sequences and their occurrence across donors. An earlier analysis of a few hundred of the donors applied high-throughput TCR beta sequencing to assess whether each TCR beta V gene segment acted as functional or pseudogenic. Genome-wide SNP genotypes for about 65% of the roughly 670 donors were used in a later genetic analysis, which treated that subset as a discovery cohort. Because of strong linkage in the cohort, four to six DR-DQ haplotypes were treated as single units for association and clustering. An early release covering just under 650 HLA-typed donors comprised roughly 300 gigabases of sequencing data and tens of millions of unique TCR sequences. In addition to the first cohort of roughly 700 subjects, a separate validation cohort of approximately 110 different subjects was used. Donor age, sex, ethnicity and CMV serostatus were collected together with the repertoire data. The aim of the study was to test whether cataloging public T cell receptors could identify signatures of past pathogen exposure. All discovery cohort repertoires had been generated on a single sequencing platform. High-throughput TCR immunosequencing, statistical association of individual TCRs with disease status, and machine learning were combined to predict cytomegalovirus infection status. The genetic ancestry cluster associated with self-reported Caucasian donors included 81% of the roughly 400 genotyped donors. HLA typing covered class I and class II loci at four-digit resolution. The study profiled the T cell repertoires of 666 subjects by immunosequencing and related them to cytomegalovirus serostatus. Among 398 genotyped donors of the cohort, an average of roughly 240,000 unique TCR beta nucleotide sequences were sequenced per donor, about a sixth of them non-productive. Study-wide findings and limitations: An association between a missense DCLRE1C variant and V-gene and J-gene trimming of TCR beta chains was found in a later genetic analysis and replicated in an independent cohort. In vitro tests confirmed that a few of the cytomegalovirus-associated TCR beta chains recognize cytomegalovirus antigens. It was suggested by the authors that the approach could potentially be generalized to other disease states and immunological phenotypes. A later analysis found that TCR association rates varied across HLA loci, with DRB1 alleles showing the most associated TCRs and HLA-C alleles the fewest. Only TCR beta chains were sequenced in this cohort, and the absence of alpha or paired-chain data limited detectable features. In the study, around 150 TCR beta chains were listed as associated with cytomegalovirus. According to a later analysis, most CMV-associated TCR beta chains appeared to be HLA-restricted, and the HLA associations seemed to be driven largely by CMV exposure. According to a later genetic analysis, donors in an Asian-associated ancestry cluster had fewer N-insertions in productive TCRs than the approximately 610-donor mean. A further reported finding was that TCR beta sequences accurately predicted the HLA-A and HLA-B alleles for most subjects in the first cohort. Several of the top co-occurrence clusters appeared to be linked to parvovirus B19, influenza, CMV and Epstein-Barr virus, according to a later analysis. When HLA alleles, especially DR and DQ, strongly co-occurred, TCR associations were difficult to assign to individual alleles. Around 16 rarely observed V segments, including chromosome 9 orphons, were excluded from the earlier analysis of several hundred of the donors because counts were too low. Correlated functional status among segregating V segments might be attributable to linkage disequilibrium, but an unknown experimental factor could not be ruled out. The 87-base-pair reads could not distinguish some IMGT-functional V segments, including TRBV6-2 and TRBV6-3, so those segments were excluded. At a false discovery rate of 0.05, a later analysis linked approximately 18,000 TCR beta sequences to specific HLA alleles. A cluster of highly shared sequence variants was judged likely to be a technical artifact of the sequencing pipeline. Roughly uniform sequencing depth across donors was assumed in presence/absence analyses, although this assumption may not hold. In both the original and validation cohorts, the classifier was reported to diagnose cytomegalovirus status with high specificity and sensitivity. Across donors, most TCR sequences were observed very rarely, whereas some public TCRs were present in many individuals. For the cohort, immune exposure information was limited to CMV serostatus. HLA typing was unavailable for some donors at each locus, so association tests used only the typed subset. In a later analysis, HLA-associated TCR beta chains showed more clonal expansion and lower generation probabilities than non-associated chains that were equally common. In an earlier analysis of fewer than 700 of the donors, most TCR beta V segments appeared in productive rearrangements about 87% or about 30% of the time, broadly matching IMGT annotations.

In total, approximately 610 healthy bone marrow donors made up the cohort. At the time of sampling, all cohort members were nominally healthy, though unrecorded immune exposures were likely present. The donor tested CMV seronegative and was one of the 352 seronegative cohort members. A peripheral blood sample was collected from each donor, and TCR beta sequencing was performed on peripheral blood mononuclear cells. The Qiagen DNeasy Blood Extraction Kit was used to extract genomic DNA from the blood cell samples. The germline V gene specifies SGDLS as CDR1 and YYNGEE as CDR2. V is clipped by 3 bases and J by 6 bases, and the sequence between their germline boundaries is 21 bases long. Measured from the cysteine to the phenylalanine, the CDR3 is 16 residues long. The CDR3 DNA has 48 bases and is translated from base 1.

The receptor was derived from a boy between 10 and 17 years old in good health and CMV-seronegative. The chain is assembled from TRBV9 and TRBJ1-1, and possibly TRBD1, on 5 matching bases. The specimen sequenced was PBMCs. At the DNA level, the sequence is TGTGCCAGCAGCGCCCTAGGGAGGGGCGGGGGGTCTGAAGCTTTCTTT. The resulting protein is CASSALGRGGGSEAFF.